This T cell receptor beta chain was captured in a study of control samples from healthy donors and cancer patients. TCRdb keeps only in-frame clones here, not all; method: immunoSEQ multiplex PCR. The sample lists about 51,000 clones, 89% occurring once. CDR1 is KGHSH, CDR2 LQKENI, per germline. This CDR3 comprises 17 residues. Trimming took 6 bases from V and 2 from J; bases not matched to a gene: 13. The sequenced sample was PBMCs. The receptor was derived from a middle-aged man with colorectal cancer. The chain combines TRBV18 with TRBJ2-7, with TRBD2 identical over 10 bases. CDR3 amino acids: CASSPGLAGDTPYEQYF. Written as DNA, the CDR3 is TGTGCCAGCTCTCCAGGTCTAGCGGGAGACACCCCCTACGAGCAGTACTTC.